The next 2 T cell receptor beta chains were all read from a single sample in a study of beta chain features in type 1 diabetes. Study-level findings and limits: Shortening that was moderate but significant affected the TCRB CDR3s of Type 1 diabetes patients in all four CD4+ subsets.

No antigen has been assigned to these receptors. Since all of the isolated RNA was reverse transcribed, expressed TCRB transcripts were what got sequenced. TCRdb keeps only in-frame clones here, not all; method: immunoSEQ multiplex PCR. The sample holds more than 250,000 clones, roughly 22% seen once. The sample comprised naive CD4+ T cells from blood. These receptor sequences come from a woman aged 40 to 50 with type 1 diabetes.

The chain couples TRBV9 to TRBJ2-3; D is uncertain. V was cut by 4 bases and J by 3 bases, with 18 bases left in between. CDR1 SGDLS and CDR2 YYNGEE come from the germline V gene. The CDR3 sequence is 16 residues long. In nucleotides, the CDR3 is TGTGCCAGCAGCCCTAGGCAAGGCCCGGCAACAGATACGCAGTATTTT. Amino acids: CASSPRQGPATDTQYF.

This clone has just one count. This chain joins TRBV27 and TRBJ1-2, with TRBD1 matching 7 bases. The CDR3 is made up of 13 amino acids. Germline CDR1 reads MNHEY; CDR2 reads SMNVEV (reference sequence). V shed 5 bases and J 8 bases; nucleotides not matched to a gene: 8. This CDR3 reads CASSLTGVGGYTF. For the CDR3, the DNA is TGTGCCAGCAGTCTTACAGGGGTTGGCGGCTACACCTTC.